This TCR beta chain was identified during a study of circulating and synovial CD4+ cells in juvenile arthritis. Study conclusions and caveats: These repertoires were less diverse than bulk blood CD4 repertoires. Compared with bulk blood, circulating pathogenic-like lymphocytes shared substantially more CDR3 sequences with synovial T cells. CPL versus bulk CD4 samples: T cell genome counts differed by at least an order of magnitude.

With respect to this clone: Antigen specificity is unknown.

Here immunoSEQ multiplex PCR was the method, and the copy in TCRdb shows in-frame clones only, minus some. The table lists some 30,000 clones, around 93% of them singletons, with around 2.8% in the top ten. The CDR3 covers 14 residues. Germline V gene lookup returns CDR1 LNHDA and CDR2 SQIVND (reference sequence). Trimming stripped 1 base from V and 5 bases from J, with 9 bases between. This TCR was recovered from a human donor with juvenile idiopathic arthritis. This sequence joins TRBV19 and TRBJ1-5, with D uncertain. The sample taken for sequencing was CD4+ T cells from blood. DNA of the CDR3: TGTGCCAGTAGTATAGGGGAGGGTTATCAGCCCCAGCATTTT. Protein sequence: CASSIGEGYQPQHF.